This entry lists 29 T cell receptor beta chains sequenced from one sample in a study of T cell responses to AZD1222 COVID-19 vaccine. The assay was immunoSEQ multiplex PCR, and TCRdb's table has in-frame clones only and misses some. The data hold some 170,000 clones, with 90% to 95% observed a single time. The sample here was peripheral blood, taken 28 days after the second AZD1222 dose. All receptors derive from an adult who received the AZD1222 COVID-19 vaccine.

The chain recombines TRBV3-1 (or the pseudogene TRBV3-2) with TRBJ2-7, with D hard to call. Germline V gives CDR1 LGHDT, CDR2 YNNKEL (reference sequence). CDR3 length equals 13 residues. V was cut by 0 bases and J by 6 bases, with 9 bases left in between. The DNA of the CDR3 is TGTGCCAGCAGCCAAGATGAGCAGCTCGAGCAGTACTTC. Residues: CASSQDEQLEQYF.

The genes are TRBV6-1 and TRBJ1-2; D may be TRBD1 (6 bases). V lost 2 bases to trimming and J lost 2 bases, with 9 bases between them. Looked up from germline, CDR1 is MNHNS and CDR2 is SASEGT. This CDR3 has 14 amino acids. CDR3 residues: CASSENGQNYGYTF. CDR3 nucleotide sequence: TGTGCCAGCAGTGAAAACGGACAGAACTATGGCTACACCTTC.

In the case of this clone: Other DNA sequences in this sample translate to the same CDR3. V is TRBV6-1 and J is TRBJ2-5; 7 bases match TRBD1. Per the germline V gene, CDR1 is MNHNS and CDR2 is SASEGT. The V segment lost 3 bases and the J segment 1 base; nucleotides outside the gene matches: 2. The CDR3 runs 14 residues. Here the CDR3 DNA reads TGTGCCAGCAGTGAGGGGACAGCCCAAGAGACCCAGTACTTC. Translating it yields CASSEGTAQETQYF.

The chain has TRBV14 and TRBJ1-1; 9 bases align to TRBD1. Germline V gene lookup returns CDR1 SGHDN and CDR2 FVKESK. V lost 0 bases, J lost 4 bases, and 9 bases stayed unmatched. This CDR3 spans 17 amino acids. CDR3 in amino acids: CASSQDVGTGFLTEAFF. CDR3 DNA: TGTGCCAGCAGCCAAGATGTAGGGACAGGGTTTCTCACTGAAGCTTTCTTT.

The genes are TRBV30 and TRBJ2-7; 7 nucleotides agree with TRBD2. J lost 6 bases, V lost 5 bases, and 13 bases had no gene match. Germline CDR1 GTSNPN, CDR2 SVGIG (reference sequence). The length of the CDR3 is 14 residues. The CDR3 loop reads CAWSLGLAVGEQYF. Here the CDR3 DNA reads TGTGCCTGGTCCCTCGGGCTAGCGGTGGGCGAGCAGTACTTC.

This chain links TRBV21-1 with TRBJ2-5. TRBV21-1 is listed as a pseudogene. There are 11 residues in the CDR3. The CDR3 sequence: CASSARETQYF. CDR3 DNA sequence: TGTGCCAGCAGCGCCCGAGAGACCCAGTACTTC.

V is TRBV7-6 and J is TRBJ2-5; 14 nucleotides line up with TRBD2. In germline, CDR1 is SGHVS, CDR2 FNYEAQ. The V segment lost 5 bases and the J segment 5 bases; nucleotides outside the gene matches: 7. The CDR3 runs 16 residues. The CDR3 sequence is CASSHGTSGSWETQYF. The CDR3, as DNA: TGTGCCAGCAGCCACGGGACTAGCGGGAGTTGGGAGACCCAGTACTTC.

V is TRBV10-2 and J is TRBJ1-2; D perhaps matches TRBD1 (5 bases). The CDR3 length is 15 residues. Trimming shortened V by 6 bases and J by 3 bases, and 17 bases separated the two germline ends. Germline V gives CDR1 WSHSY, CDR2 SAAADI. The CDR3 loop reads CASRGGGVLDYGYTF. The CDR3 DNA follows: TGCGCCAGCAGGGGCGGGGGGGTTCTTGACTATGGCTACACCTTC.

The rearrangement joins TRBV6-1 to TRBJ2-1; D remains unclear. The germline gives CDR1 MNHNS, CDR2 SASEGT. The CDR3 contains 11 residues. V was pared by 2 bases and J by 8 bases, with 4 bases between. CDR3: CASSEYHEQFF. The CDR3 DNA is TGTGCCAGCAGTGAATACCATGAGCAGTTCTTC.

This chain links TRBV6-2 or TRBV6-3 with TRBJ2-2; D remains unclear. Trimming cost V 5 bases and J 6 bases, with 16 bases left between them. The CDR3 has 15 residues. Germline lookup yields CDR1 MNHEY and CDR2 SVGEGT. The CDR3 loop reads CASSPRRVVAGELFF. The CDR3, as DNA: TGTGCCAGCAGTCCCCGTCGCGTGGTCGCCGGGGAGCTGTTTTTT.

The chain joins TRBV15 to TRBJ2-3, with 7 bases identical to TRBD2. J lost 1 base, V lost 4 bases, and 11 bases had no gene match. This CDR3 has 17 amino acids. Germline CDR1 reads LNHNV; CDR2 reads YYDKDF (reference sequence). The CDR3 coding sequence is TGTGCCACCAGCACCACGGGGAGGGCGGGAGGCACAGATACGCAGTATTTT. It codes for CATSTTGRAGGTDTQYF. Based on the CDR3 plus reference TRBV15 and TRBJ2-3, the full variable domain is DAMVIQNPRYQVTQFGKPVTLSCSQTLNHNVMYWYQQKSSQAPKLLFHYYDKDFNNEADTPDNFQSRRPNTSFCFLDIRSPGLGDTAMYLCATSTTGRAGGTDTQYFGPGTRLTVL.

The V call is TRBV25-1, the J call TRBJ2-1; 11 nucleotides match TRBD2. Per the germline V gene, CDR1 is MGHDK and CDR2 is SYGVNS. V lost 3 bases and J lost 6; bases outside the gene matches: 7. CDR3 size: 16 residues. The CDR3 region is CASSDLGSGGGNEQFF. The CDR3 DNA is TGTGCCAGCAGTGACCTGGGTAGCGGGGGGGGCAATGAGCAGTTCTTC.

The CDR3 bases are TGCGCCAGCAGCCAGCCGGGACAGGGGGTCCTGAACGAGCAGTACTTC. Protein: CASSQPGQGVLNEQYF. The chain recombines TRBV4-1 with TRBJ2-7, with 11 bases aligning to TRBD1. With V trimmed by 3 bases and J by 5 bases, 9 bases remained unmatched. This CDR3 has 16 residues. Per the germline V gene, CDR1 is MGHRA and CDR2 is YSYEKL.

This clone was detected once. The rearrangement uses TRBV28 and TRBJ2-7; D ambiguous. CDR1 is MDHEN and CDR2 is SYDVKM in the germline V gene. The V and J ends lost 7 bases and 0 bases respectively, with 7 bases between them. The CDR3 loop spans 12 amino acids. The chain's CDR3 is CASNSDSYEQYF. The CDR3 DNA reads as TGTGCCAGCAACTCGGACTCCTACGAGCAGTACTTC.

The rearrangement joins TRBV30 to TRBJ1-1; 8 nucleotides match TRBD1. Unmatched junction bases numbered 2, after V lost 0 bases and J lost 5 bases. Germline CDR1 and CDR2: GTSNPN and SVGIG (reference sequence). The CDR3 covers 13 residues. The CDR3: CAWSVTGGTEAFF. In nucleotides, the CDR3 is TGTGCCTGGAGTGTCACAGGGGGGACTGAAGCTTTCTTT.

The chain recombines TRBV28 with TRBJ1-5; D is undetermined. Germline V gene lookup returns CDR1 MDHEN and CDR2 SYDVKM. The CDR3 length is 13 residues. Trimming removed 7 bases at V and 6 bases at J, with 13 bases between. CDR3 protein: CASTKGFAQPQHF. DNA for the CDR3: TGTGCCAGCACTAAAGGGTTTGCTCAGCCCCAGCATTTT.

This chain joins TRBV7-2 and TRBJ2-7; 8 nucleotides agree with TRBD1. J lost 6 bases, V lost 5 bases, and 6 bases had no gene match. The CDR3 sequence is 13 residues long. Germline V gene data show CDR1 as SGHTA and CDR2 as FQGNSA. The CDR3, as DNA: TGTGCCAGCAGCCTTAAGACAGGGGCCGAGCAGTACTTC. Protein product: CASSLKTGAEQYF.

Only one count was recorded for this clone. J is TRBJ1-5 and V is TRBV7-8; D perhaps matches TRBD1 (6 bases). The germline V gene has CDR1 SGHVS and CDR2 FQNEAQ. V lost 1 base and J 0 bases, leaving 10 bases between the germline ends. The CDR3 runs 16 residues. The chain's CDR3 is CASSLDRGSSNQPQHF. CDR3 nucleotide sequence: TGTGCCAGCAGCTTAGATAGGGGGTCTAGCAATCAGCCCCAGCATTTT. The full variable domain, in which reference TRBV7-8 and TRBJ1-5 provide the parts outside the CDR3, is GAGVSQSPRYKVAKRGQDVALRCDPISGHVSLFWYQQALGQGPEFLTYFQNEAQLDKSGLPSDRFFAERPEGSVSTLKIQRTQQEDSAVYLCASSLDRGSSNQPQHFGDGTRLSIL.

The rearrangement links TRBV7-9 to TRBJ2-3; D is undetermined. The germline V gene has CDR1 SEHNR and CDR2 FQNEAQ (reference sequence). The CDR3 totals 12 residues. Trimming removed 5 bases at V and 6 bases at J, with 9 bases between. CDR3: CASSVSADTQYF. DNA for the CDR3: TGTGCCAGCAGCGTCTCCGCGGATACGCAGTATTTT.

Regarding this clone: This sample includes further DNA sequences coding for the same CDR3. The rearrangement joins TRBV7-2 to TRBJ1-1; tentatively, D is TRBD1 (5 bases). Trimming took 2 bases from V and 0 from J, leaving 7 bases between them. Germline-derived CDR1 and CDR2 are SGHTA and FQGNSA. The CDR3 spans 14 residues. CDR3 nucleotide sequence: TGTGCCAGCAGCTTACAGGGTCTGAACACTGAAGCTTTCTTT. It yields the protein CASSLQGLNTEAFF.

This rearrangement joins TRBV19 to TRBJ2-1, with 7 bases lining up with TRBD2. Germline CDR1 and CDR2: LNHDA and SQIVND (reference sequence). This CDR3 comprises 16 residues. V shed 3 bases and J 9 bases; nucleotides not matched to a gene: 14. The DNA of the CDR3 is TGTGCCAGTAGTATCGGAGGACTAGTCGGAGTCTCTGAGCAGTTCTTC. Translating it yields CASSIGGLVGVSEQFF.

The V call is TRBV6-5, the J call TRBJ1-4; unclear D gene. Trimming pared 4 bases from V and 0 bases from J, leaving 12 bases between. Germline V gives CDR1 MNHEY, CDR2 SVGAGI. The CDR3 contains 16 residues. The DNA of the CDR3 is TGTGCCAGCAGTTTAAGGCCGAGCGCAACTAATGAAAAACTGTTTTTT. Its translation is CASSLRPSATNEKLFF.

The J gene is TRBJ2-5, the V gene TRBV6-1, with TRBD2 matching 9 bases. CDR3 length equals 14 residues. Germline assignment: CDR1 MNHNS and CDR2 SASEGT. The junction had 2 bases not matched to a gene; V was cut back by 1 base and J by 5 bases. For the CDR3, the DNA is TGTGCCAGCAGTGAAGGGACTAGCGTTGAGACCCAGTACTTC. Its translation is CASSEGTSVETQYF.

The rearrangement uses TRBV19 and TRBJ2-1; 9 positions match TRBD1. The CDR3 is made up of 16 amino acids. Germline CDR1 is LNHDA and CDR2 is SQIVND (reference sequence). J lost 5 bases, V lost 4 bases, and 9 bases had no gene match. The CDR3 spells CASSRGGGQGHNEQFF. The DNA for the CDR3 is TGTGCCAGTAGTAGGGGAGGGGGACAGGGACACAATGAGCAGTTCTTC.

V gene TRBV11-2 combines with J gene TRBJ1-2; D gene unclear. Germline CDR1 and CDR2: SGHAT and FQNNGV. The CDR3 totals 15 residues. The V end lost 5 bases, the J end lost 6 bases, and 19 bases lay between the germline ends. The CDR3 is CASSQRLGKTHGYTF. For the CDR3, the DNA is TGTGCCAGCAGCCAGCGACTGGGGAAAACCCATGGCTACACCTTC.

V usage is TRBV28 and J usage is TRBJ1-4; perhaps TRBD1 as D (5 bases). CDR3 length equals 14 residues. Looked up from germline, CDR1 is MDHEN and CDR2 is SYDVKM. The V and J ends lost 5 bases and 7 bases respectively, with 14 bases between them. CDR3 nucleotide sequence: TGTGCCAGCAGTAGACAGCCATTTACTGAAAAACTGTTTTTT. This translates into CASSRQPFTEKLFF. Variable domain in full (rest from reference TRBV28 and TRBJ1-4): DVKVTQSSRYLVKRTGEKVFLECVQDMDHENMFWYRQDPGLGLRLIYFSYDVKMKEKGDIPEGYSVSREKKERFSLILESASTNQTSMYLCASSRQPFTEKLFFGSGTQLSVL.

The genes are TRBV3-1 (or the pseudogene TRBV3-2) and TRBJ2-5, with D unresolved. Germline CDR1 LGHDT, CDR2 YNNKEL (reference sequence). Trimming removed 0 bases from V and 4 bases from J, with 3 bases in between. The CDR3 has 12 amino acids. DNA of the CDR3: TGTGCCAGCAGCCAAGATGGAGAGACCCAGTACTTC. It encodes CASSQDGETQYF.

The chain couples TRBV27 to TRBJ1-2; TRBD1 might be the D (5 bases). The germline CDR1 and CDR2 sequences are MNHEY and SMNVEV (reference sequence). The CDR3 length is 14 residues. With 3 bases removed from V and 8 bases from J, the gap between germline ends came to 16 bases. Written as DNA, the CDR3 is TGTGCCAGCAGTTTGAGGGGAGGGGAATACGGCTACACCTTC. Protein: CASSLRGGEYGYTF.

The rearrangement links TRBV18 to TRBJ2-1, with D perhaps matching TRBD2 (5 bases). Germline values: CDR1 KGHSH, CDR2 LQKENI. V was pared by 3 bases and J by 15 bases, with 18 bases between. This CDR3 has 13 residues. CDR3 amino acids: CASSPTGSEGGFF. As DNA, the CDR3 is TGTGCCAGCTCACCCACCGGGTCCGAGGGTGGGTTCTTC.